This TCR beta chain came from a study of beta chain features in type 1 diabetes. Study-wide results and caveats: A moderate, significant TCRB CDR3 shortening appeared in type 1 diabetes across four CD4+ subsets. Compared to healthy donors, patients appeared to have naive, central memory and Treg TCRB repertoires that were more alike.

Expressed TCRB transcripts were sequenced because the entire RNA isolate underwent reverse transcription. Here immunoSEQ multiplex PCR was the method, and the copy in TCRdb shows in-frame clones only, minus some. This table holds about 170,000 clones, 7.8% found once. Germline V gene data show CDR1 as SGHTA and CDR2 as FQGNSA. The V and J ends lost 3 bases and 4 bases respectively, with 11 bases between them. The CDR3 is made up of 14 amino acids. This clone was seen more than once but under ten times. The antigen remains unidentified. The chain couples TRBV7-2 to TRBJ2-3; TRBD1 might be the D (5 bases). The sequenced material came from central memory CD4+ T cells from blood. The TCR sequence derives from a woman in her 40s with type 1 diabetes. The CDR3 protein is CASSFQGTPDTQYF. CDR3 nucleotide sequence: TGTGCCAGCAGCTTCCAGGGTACACCAGATACGCAGTATTTT.